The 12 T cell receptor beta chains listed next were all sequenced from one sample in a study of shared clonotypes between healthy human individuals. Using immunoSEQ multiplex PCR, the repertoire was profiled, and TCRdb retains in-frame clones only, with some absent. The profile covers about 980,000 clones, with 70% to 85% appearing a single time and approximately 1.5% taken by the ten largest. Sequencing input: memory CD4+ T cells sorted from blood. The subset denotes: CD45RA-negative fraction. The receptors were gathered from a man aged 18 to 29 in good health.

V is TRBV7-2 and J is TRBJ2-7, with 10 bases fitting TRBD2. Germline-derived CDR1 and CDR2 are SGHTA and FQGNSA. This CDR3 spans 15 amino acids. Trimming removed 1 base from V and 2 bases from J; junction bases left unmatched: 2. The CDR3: CASSLDSGGTYEQYF. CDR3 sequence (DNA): TGTGCCAGCAGCTTAGATAGCGGGGGGACCTACGAGCAGTACTTC.

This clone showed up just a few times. CDR3 bases: TGCGCCACCAAAGACGCTAGCGGGGAGCTGTTTTTT. Amino acids: CATKDASGELFF. The chain recombines TRBV10-1 with TRBJ2-2; D remains ambiguous. The V end lost 10 bases, the J end lost 7 bases, and 13 bases lay between the germline ends. Germline values: CDR1 WNHNN, CDR2 SYGVQD (reference sequence). The CDR3 is 12 amino acids.

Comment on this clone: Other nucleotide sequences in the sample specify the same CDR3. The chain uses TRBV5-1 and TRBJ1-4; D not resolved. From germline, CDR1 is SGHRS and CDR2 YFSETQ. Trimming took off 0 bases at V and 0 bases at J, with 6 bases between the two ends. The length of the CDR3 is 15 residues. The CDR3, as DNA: TGCGCCAGCAGCTTGGGCGGATCAACTAATGAAAAACTGTTTTTT. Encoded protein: CASSLGGSTNEKLFF.

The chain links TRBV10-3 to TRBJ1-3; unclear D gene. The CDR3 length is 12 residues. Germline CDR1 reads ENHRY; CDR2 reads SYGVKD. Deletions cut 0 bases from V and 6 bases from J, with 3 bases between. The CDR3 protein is CAISESENTIYF. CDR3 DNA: TGTGCCATCAGTGAGTCCGAAAACACCATATATTTT.

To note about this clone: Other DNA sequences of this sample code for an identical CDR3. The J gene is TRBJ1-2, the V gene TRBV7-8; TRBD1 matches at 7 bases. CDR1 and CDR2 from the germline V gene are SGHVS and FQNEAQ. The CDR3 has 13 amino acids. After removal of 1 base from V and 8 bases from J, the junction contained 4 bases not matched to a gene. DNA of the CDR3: TGTGCCAGCAGCTTAGGACAGGGTCTCGGCTACACCTTC. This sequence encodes CASSLGQGLGYTF.

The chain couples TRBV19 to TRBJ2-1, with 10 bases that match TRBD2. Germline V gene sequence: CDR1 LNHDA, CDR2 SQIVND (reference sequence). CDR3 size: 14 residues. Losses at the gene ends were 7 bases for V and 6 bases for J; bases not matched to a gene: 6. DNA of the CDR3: TGTGCCAGTAACCTAGCGGGAGTACGCAATGAGCAGTTCTTC. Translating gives CASNLAGVRNEQFF.

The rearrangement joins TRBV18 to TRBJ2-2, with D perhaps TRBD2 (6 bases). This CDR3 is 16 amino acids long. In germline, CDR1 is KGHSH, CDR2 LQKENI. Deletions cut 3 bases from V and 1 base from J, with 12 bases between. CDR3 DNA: TGTGCCAGCTCACCCGTATTGCGGGGGAACACCGGGGAGCTGTTTTTT. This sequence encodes CASSPVLRGNTGELFF.

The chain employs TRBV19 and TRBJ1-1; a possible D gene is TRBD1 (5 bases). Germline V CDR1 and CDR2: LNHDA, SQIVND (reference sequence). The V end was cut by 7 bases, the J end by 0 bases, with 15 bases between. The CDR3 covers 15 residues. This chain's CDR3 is CASKAGRNVNTEAFF. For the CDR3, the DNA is TGTGCCAGTAAGGCGGGACGGAACGTGAACACTGAAGCTTTCTTT.

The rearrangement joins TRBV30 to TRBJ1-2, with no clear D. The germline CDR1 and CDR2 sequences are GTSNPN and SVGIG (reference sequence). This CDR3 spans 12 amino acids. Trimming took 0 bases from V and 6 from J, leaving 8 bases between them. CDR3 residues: CAWSVSQHGYTF. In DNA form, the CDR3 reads TGTGCCTGGAGTGTCAGCCAGCATGGCTACACCTTC.

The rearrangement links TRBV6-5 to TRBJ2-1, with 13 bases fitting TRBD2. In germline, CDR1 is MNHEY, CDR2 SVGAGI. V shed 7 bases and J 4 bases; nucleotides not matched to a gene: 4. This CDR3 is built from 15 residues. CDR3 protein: CASTRTSGSYNEQFF. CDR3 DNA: TGTGCCAGCACCAGGACTAGCGGGAGTTACAATGAGCAGTTCTTC.

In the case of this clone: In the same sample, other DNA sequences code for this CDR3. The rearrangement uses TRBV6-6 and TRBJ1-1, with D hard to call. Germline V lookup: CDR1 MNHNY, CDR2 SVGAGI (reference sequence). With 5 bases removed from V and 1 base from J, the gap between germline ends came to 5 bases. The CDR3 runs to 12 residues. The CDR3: CASSGGNTEAFF. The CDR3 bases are TGTGCCAGCAGTGGAGGGAACACTGAAGCTTTCTTT.

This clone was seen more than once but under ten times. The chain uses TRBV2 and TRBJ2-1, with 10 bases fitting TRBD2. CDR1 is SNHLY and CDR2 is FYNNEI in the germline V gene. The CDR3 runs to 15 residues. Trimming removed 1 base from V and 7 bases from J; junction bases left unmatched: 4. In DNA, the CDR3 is TGTGCCAGCAGTGAAGAAGCGGGAGGGTATAATGAGCAGTTCTTC. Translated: CASSEEAGGYNEQFF.